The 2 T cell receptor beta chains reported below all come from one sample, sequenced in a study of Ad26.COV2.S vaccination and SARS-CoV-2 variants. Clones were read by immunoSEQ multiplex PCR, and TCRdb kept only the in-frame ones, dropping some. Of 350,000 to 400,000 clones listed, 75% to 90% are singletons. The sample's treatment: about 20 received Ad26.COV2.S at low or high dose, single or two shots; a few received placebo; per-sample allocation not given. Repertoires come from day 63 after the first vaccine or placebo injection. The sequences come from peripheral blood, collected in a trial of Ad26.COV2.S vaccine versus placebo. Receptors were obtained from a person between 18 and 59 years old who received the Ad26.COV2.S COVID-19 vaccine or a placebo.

CDR3 region: CASGMFLGQETQYF. CDR3 DNA: TGTGCCAGCGGCATGTTCTTAGGACAAGAGACCCAGTACTTC. V is TRBV2 and J is TRBJ2-5, with unresolved D. The germline V and J ends were trimmed by 8 bases and 2 bases, with 15 bases remaining between them. Germline values: CDR1 SNHLY, CDR2 FYNNEI. The length of the CDR3 is 14 residues. The full variable domain, in which reference TRBV2 and TRBJ2-5 provide the parts outside the CDR3, is EPEVTQTPSHQVTQMGQEVILRCVPISNHLYFYWYRQILGQKVEFLVSFYNNEISEKSEIFDDQFSVERPDGSNFTLKIRSTKLEDSAMYFCASGMFLGQETQYFGPGTRLLVL.

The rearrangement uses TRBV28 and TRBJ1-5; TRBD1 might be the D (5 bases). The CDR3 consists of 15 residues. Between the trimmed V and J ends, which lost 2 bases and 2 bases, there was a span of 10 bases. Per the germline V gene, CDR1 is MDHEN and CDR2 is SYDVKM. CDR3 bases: TGTGCCAGCAGTTTAAGGTTAGGGGGCAATCAGCCCCAGCATTTT. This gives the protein CASSLRLGGNQPQHF.